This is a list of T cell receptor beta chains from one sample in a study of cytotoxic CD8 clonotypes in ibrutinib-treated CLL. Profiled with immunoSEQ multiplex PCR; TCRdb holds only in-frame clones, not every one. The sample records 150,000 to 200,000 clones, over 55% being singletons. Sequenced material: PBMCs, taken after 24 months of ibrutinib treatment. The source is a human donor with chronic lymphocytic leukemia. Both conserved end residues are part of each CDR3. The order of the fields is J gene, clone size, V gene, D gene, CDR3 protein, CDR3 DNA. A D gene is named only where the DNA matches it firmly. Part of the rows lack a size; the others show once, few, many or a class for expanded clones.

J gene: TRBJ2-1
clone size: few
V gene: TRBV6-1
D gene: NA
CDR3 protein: CASSDGPYNEQFF
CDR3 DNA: TGTGCCAGCAGTGACGGGCCCTACAATGAGCAGTTCTTC

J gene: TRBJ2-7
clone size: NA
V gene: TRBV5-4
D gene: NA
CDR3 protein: CASSLGGDQQYF
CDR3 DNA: TGTGCCAGCAGCTTGGGAGGGGATCAGCAGTACTTC

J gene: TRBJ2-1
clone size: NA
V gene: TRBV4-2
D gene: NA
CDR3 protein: CASSQDGPWAESSYNEQFF
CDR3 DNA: TGTGCCAGCAGCCAAGATGGGCCATGGGCTGAGAGCTCCTACAATGAGCAGTTCTTC

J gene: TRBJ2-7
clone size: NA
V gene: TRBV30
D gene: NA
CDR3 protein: CAWSVGTSYEQYF
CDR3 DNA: TGTGCCTGGAGTGTAGGGACTTCTTACGAGCAGTACTTC

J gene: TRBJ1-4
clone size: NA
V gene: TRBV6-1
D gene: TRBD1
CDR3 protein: CASSETGGEKLFF
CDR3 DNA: TGTGCCAGCAGTGAAACAGGGGGAGAAAAACTGTTTTTT

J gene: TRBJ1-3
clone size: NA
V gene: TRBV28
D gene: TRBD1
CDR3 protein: CASSPRRTGEIAGNTIYF
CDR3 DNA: TGTGCCAGCAGTCCCCGGCGGACAGGGGAAATTGCTGGAAACACCATATATTTT

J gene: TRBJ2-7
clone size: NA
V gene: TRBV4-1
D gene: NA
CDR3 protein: CASSQVVYGLRYEQYF
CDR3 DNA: TGCGCCAGCAGCCAAGTGGTGTATGGACTTCGCTACGAGCAGTACTTC

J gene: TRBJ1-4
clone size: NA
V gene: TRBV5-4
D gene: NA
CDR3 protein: CASSLGAREKLFF
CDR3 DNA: TGTGCCAGCAGCTTGGGGGCGAGGGAAAAACTGTTTTTT

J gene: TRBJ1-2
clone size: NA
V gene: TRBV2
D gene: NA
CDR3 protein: CASSGQAGLYGYTF
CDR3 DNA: TGTGCCAGCAGTGGACAGGCGGGACTCTATGGCTACACCTTC

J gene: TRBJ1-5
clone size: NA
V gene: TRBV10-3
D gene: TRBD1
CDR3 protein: CAITEDRGPNQPQHF
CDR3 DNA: TGTGCCATCACCGAGGACAGGGGGCCCAATCAGCCCCAGCATTTT

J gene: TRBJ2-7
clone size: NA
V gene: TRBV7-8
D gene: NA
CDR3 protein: CASSSIRGYEQYF
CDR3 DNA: TGTGCCAGCAGCTCTATTCGAGGATACGAGCAGTACTTC

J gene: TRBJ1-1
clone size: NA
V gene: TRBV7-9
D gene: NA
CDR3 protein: CASTFTVNTEAFF
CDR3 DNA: TGTGCCAGCACCTTCACAGTGAACACTGAAGCTTTCTTT

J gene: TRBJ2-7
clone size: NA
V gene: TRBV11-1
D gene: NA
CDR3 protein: CASSLRRQGTPYEQYF
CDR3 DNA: TGTGCCAGCAGCCTACGAAGGCAGGGGACTCCCTACGAGCAGTACTTC

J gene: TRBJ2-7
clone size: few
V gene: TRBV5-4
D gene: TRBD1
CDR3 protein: CASSLTGVHEQYF
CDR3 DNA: TGTGCCAGCAGCTTAACAGGGGTCCACGAGCAGTACTTC

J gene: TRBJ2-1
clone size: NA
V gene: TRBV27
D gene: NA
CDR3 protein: CASRSIGLVRAGEQFF
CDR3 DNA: TGTGCCAGCAGATCAATCGGACTTGTCAGGGCTGGTGAGCAGTTCTTC

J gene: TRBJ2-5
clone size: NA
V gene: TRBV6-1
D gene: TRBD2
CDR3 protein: CASSVNVAGAREETQYF
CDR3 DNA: TGTGCCAGCAGTGTGAATGTAGCGGGAGCCAGGGAAGAGACCCAGTACTTC

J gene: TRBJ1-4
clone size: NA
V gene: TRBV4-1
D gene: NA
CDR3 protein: CASSQEWRATNEKLFF
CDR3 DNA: TGCGCCAGCAGCCAAGAGTGGCGGGCAACTAATGAAAAACTGTTTTTT

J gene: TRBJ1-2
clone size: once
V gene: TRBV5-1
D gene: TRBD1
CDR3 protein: CASSPGTGRVEGYTF
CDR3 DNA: TGCGCCAGCAGCCCGGGGACAGGAAGGGTTGAGGGCTACACCTTC

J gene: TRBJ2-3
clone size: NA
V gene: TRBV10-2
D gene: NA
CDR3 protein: CASSALVRQYF
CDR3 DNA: TGCGCCAGCAGTGCTCTAGTAAGGCAGTATTTT

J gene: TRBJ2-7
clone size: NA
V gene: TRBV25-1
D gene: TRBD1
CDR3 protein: CASSESDRVISEQYF
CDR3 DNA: TGTGCCAGCAGTGAATCGGACAGGGTCATATCCGAGCAGTACTTC

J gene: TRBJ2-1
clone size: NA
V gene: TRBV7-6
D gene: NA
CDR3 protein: CASSLGNTRAYNEQFF
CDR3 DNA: TGTGCCAGCAGCTTAGGAAACACCCGGGCCTACAATGAGCAGTTCTTC

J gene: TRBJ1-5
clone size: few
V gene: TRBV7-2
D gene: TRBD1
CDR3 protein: CASSDSTGGWQPQHF
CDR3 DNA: TGTGCCAGCAGCGACAGTACAGGGGGCTGGCAGCCCCAGCATTTT

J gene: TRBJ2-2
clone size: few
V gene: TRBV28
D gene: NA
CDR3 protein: CATYKGELFF
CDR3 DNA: TGTGCCACCTACAAGGGGGAGCTGTTTTTT

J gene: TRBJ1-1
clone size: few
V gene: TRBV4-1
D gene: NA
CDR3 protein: CASSQMTGSIIF
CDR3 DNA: TGCGCCAGCAGCCAAATGACCGGGAGCATAATCTTT

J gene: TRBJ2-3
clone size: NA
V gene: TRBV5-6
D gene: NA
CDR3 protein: CASSPLGAFSSTDTQYF
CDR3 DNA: TGTGCCAGCAGCCCGCTGGGGGCTTTTTCAAGCACAGATACGCAGTATTTT

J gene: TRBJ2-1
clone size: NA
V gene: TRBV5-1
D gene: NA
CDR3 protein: CASSLDAGSYNEQFF
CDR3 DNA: TGCGCCAGCAGCTTGGATGCGGGCTCCTACAATGAGCAGTTCTTC

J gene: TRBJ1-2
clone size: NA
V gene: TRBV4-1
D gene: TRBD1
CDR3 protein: CASSQLGSIGTRQGLGIYGYTF
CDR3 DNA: TGCGCCAGCAGCCAACTAGGGTCGATCGGGACAAGACAGGGTCTAGGTATATATGGCTACACCTTC

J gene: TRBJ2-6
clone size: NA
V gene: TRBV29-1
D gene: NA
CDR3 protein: CSTQGSGANVLTF
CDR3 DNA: TGCAGCACCCAGGGGTCTGGGGCCAACGTCCTGACTTTC

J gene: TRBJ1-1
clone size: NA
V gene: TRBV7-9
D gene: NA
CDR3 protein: CASSLLGKNTEAFF
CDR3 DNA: TGTGCCAGCAGCTTATTAGGCAAGAACACTGAAGCTTTCTTT

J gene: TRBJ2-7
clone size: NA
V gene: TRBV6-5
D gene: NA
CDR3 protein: CASSYSGTPAEQYF
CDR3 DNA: TGTGCCAGCAGTTACTCCGGGACTCCAGCGGAGCAGTACTTC

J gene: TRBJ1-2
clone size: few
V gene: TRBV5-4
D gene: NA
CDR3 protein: CASSLIADYGYTF
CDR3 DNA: TGTGCCAGCAGCTTGATAGCAGACTATGGCTACACCTTC

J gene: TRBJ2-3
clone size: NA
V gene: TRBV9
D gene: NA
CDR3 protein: CASTRTGRWTDTQYF
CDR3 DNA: TGTGCCAGCACCAGAACGGGGAGATGGACAGATACGCAGTATTTT

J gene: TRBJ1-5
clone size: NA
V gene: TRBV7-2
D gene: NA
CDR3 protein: CASSLEFRLGSNQPQHF
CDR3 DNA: TGTGCCAGCAGCTTAGAGTTTAGGTTGGGTAGCAATCAGCCCCAGCATTTT

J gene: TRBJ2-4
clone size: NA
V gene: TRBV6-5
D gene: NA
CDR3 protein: CASSYKDPLAKNIQYF
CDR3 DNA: TGTGCCAGCAGTTACAAGGATCCCCTAGCCAAAAACATTCAGTACTTC

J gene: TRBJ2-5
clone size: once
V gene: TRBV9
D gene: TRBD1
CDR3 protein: CASSPRARGLQETQYF
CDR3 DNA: TGTGCCAGCAGCCCCCGTGCCAGGGGGCTCCAAGAGACCCAGTACTTC

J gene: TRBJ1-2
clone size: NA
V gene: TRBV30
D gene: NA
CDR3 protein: CAWSGGQVYGYTF
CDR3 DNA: TGTGCCTGGAGCGGGGGGCAGGTCTATGGCTACACCTTC

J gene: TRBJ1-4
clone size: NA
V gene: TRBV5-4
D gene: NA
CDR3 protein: CASSWGTLGNEKLFF
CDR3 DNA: TGTGCCAGCAGCTGGGGGACGCTTGGAAATGAAAAACTGTTTTTT

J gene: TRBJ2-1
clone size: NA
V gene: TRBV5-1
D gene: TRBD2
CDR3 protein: CASSLFAGDKNEQFF
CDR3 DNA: TGCGCCAGCAGCTTGTTTGCGGGAGATAAGAATGAGCAGTTCTTC

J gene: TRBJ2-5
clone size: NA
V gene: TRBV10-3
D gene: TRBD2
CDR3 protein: CAISEASGNGETQYF
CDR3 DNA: TGTGCCATCAGTGAGGCTAGCGGGAACGGAGAGACCCAGTACTTC

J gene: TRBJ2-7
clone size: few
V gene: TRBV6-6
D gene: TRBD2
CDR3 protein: CASTARERHEQYF
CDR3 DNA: TGTGCCAGCACTGCGCGGGAGCGACACGAGCAGTACTTC

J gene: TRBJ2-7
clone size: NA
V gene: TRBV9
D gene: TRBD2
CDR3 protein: CASSVAASGRAQGEQYF
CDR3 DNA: TGTGCCAGCAGCGTAGCGGCTAGCGGGAGGGCCCAGGGCGAGCAGTACTTC

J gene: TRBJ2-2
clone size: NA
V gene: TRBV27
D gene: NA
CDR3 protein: CASSLGANTGELFF
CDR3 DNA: TGTGCCAGCAGTTTAGGGGCTAACACCGGGGAGCTGTTTTTT